The rows below give T cell receptor beta chains drawn from one sample of a study of blood T cell repertoires in COVID-19. TCRdb's table, derived via immunoSEQ multiplex PCR, lists solely in-frame clones and lacks some. Of some 96,000 clones in the sample, over 65% are singletons; the top ten hold around 10%. Sample: peripheral blood. All receptors come from a human donor in a cohort sampled during active COVID-19. Both conserved end residues are part of each CDR3. A D gene is named only where the DNA matches it firmly. Only some rows state a clone size, as once, few, many or a class for expanded clones.

d_call	clone_size	v_call	j_call	cdr3_nt	cdr3_aa
-	-	TRBV7-9	TRBJ2-3	TGTGCCAGCAGCCCCGAACGGGGTTTTACAGATACGCAGTATTTT	CASSPERGFTDTQYF
TRBD1	-	TRBV19	TRBJ2-7	TGTGCCAGTAGTGGGACAGTGTCCTACGAGCAGTACTTC	CASSGTVSYEQYF
TRBD1	-	TRBV5-1	TRBJ1-5	TGCGCCAGCAGCTTGACAGGGGGGGAACCCCAGCATTTT	CASSLTGGEPQHF
TRBD2	-	TRBV19	TRBJ2-3	TGTGCCAGCCGGGGGCTCTACGGTAGCGGGGCCAGCACAGATACGCAGTATTTT	CASRGLYGSGASTDTQYF
-	-	TRBV10-3	TRBJ2-1	TGTGCCATCAGTGACCCTACTAGAAGTGAGCAGTTCTTC	CAISDPTRSEQFF
-	-	TRBV19	TRBJ1-5	TGTGCCAGTAGTCCACATAGACAGGGCAATCAGCCCCAGCATTTT	CASSPHRQGNQPQHF
TRBD1	-	TRBV13	TRBJ2-7	TGTGCCAGCAGCGCCCGGGACAGGGTGATCGGGCAGTACTTC	CASSARDRVIGQYF
TRBD1	-	TRBV4-1	TRBJ2-1	TGCGCCAGCAGCCAAAGACAGGGACCTTACAATGAGCAGTTCTTC	CASSQRQGPYNEQFF
TRBD1	-	TRBV5-1	TRBJ1-5	TGCGCCAGCAGCATCGGGACAGGGGGCCTGGATCAGCCCCAGCATTTT	CASSIGTGGLDQPQHF
-	once	TRBV5-8	TRBJ2-5	TGTGCCAGCAGCCGCGGCGGGACCCGAGAGACCCAGTACTTC	CASSRGGTRETQYF
-	-	TRBV15	TRBJ2-5	TGTGCCACCAGCAACGGGGATCAAGAGACCCAGTACTTC	CATSNGDQETQYF
-	few	TRBV9	TRBJ2-5	TGTGCCAGCAGCGGAACAGCCGGCCAAGAGACCCAGTACTTC	CASSGTAGQETQYF
-	-	TRBV5-4	TRBJ2-3	TGTGCCAGCAGCTTGGTCTTTACAGGTTCCACAGATACGCAGTATTTT	CASSLVFTGSTDTQYF
TRBD1	-	TRBV11-3	TRBJ2-7	TGTGCCAGCAGCCCCGGGACAGGGGGGACTAGCGAGCAGTACTTC	CASSPGTGGTSEQYF
-	-	TRBV14	TRBJ2-1	TGTGCCAGCAGCCCGGGACTCAACAATGAGCAGTTCTTC	CASSPGLNNEQFF
-	-	TRBV29-1	TRBJ2-1	TGCAGCGTTGCGGGTGGGGAGGTTCTGGATGAGCAGTTCTTC	CSVAGGEVLDEQFF
-	-	TRBV7-9	TRBJ1-1	TGTGCCAGCAGCCCTGGGGACTCTGAAGCTTTCTTT	CASSPGDSEAFF
TRBD1	-	TRBV29-1	TRBJ2-7	TGCAGCGTTTCAACCACAGGGGGCTCGTACGAGCAGTACTTC	CSVSTTGGSYEQYF
TRBD2	-	TRBV7-2	TRBJ2-7	TGTGCCAGCAGCGGTAGCGGGGGGGGCTACGAGCAGTACTTC	CASSGSGGGYEQYF
TRBD1	-	TRBV28	TRBJ1-6	TGTGCCAGCAGCCAAGGGACAGTGGAAATTTCACCCCTCCACTTT	CASSQGTVEISPLHF
TRBD1	-	TRBV3-1/TRBV3-2	TRBJ1-6	TGTGCCAGCAGCCAGACCGCCGGGACAGTTAATTCACCCCTCCACTTT	CASSQTAGTVNSPLHF
-	once	TRBV15	TRBJ2-7	TGTGCCACCAGCAGAGATCTTCAATCGGACGAGCAGTACTTC	CATSRDLQSDEQYF
TRBD2	-	TRBV6-5	TRBJ2-1	TGTGCCAGCACGTCTAGCGGGAGCTCCTACAATGAGCAGTTCTTC	CASTSSGSSYNEQFF
TRBD1	-	TRBV19	TRBJ2-3	TGTGCCAGTGGGACAGGGGGCCAACGAGATACGCAGTATTTT	CASGTGGQRDTQYF
TRBD1	-	TRBV3-1/TRBV3-2	TRBJ2-3	TGTGCCAGCAGCCAAGAAAGCAGGGGGCCTAGCACAGATACGCAGTATTTT	CASSQESRGPSTDTQYF
-	-	TRBV10-3	TRBJ2-3	TGTGCCATCACCGACACCCCAGACACAGATACGCAGTATTTT	CAITDTPDTDTQYF
-	-	TRBV19	TRBJ1-6	TGTGCCAGTACCCCCCAGGCGAGCTCCTATAATTCACCCCTCCACTTT	CASTPQASSYNSPLHF
-	-	TRBV7-8	TRBJ1-4	TGTGCCAGCAGCTTAGCGCTCGGGAGAACTGAAAAACTGTTTTTT	CASSLALGRTEKLFF
TRBD2	-	TRBV9	TRBJ2-1	TGTGCCAGCAGCGTAGGGCTAGCGGATTACTACAATGAGCAGTTCTTC	CASSVGLADYYNEQFF
-	-	TRBV28	TRBJ2-7	TGTGCCAGCCAAACAGGGTACGAGCAGTACTTC	CASQTGYEQYF
TRBD1	-	TRBV7-2	TRBJ2-7	TGTGCCAGCAGCTTAGGATTGGGACAGGTAAGACTTTCCTACGAGCAGTACTTC	CASSLGLGQVRLSYEQYF
TRBD2	-	TRBV28	TRBJ2-1	TGTGCCAGCAGTCCCCACGGTGGGAGGGGCCAAACAGCCTACAATGAGCAGTTCTTC	CASSPHGGRGQTAYNEQFF
-	-	TRBV9	TRBJ1-2	TGTGCCAGCAGCGGCCAAGACAGAGCTGTCTATGGCTACACCTTC	CASSGQDRAVYGYTF
-	-	TRBV3-1/TRBV3-2	TRBJ2-5	TGTGCCAGCAGCCCCCGGGTAGATGTGGAGACCCAGTACTTC	CASSPRVDVETQYF
-	few	TRBV5-1	TRBJ2-1	TGCGCCAGCAGCTTGACTTCCGCGGAGTACAATGAGCAGTTCTTC	CASSLTSAEYNEQFF
-	-	TRBV28	TRBJ1-3	TGTGCCAGCAGTGCCTACAGAAGTGTTTCTGGAAACACCATATATTTT	CASSAYRSVSGNTIYF
TRBD1	-	TRBV19	TRBJ1-1	TGTGCCAGCCTAACGACAGGGCAATCCCTTGAAGCTTTCTTT	CASLTTGQSLEAFF
-	-	TRBV6-5	TRBJ1-6	TGTGCCAGCAGACCAGACAGAGGCTCACCCCTCCACTTT	CASRPDRGSPLHF
-	-	TRBV11-2	TRBJ2-1	TGTGCCAGCAGCATCACTACTAACAATGAGCAGTTCTTC	CASSITTNNEQFF
TRBD2	-	TRBV30	TRBJ2-1	TGTGCCTGGAGTGTACTAGCGGGATTTGACAATGAGCAGTTCTTC	CAWSVLAGFDNEQFF
TRBD1	-	TRBV6-4	TRBJ2-1	TGTGCCAGCAGTGACGGTCCCGGGACAGGGTATGAGCAGTTCTTC	CASSDGPGTGYEQFF
TRBD1	once	TRBV9	TRBJ1-5	TGTGCCAGCAGTCAGGGACAGGTGGGTCAGCCCCAGCATTTT	CASSQGQVGQPQHF
TRBD1	many	TRBV6-5	TRBJ1-2	TGTGCCAGCAGTTACACGGGACAGGGGGGCTATGGCTACACCTTC	CASSYTGQGGYGYTF
-	-	TRBV2	TRBJ1-6	TGTGCCAGCAGCATACAGGGTGGGAATTCACCCCTCCACTTT	CASSIQGGNSPLHF
TRBD1	-	TRBV27	TRBJ2-2	TGTGCCAGCAGTTTATTTGGGACAGGGGGCAACACCGGGGAGCTGTTTTTT	CASSLFGTGGNTGELFF